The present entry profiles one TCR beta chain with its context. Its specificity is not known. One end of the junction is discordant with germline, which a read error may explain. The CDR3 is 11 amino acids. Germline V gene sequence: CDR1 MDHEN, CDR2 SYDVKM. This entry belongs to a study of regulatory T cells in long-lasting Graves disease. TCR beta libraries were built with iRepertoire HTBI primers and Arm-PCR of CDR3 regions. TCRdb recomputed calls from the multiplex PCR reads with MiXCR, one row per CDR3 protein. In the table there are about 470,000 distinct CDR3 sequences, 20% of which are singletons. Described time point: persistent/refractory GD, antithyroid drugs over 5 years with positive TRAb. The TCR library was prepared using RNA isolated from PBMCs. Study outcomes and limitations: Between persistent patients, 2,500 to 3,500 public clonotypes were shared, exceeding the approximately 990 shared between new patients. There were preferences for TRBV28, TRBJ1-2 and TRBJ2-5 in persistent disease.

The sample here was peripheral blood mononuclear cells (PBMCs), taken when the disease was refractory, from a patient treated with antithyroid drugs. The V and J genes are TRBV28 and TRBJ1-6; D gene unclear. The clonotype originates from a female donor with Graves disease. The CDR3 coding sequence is TGTGCCAGCAGTTCCAATTCACCCCCCCACTTT. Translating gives CASSSNSPPHF.